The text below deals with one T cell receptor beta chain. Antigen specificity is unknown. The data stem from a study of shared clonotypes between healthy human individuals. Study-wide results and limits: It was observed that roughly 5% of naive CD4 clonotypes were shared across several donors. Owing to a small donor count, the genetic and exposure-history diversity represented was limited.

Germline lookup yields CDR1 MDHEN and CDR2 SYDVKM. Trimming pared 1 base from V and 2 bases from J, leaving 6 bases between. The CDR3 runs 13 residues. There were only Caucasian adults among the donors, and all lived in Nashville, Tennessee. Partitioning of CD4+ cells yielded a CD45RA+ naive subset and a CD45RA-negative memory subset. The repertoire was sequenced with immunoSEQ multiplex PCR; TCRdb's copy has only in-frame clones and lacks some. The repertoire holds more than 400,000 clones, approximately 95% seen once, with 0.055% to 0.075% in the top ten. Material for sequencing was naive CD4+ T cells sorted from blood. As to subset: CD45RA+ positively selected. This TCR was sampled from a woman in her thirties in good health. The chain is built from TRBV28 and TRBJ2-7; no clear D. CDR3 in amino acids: CASSLSTPYEQYF. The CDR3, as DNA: TGTGCCAGCAGTTTATCGACCCCCTACGAGCAGTACTTC.